This T cell receptor (beta chain) was sequenced in a study of cytomegalovirus exposure and HLA in healthy donors. With regard to this clone: This sample includes further DNA sequences coding for the same CDR3.

CDR1 and CDR2 (germline): MNHNS, SASEGT. There are 14 residues in the CDR3. Trimming removed 4 bases at V and 0 bases at J, with 10 bases between. With 60 Vbeta and 13 Jbeta primers, the PCR was carried out. Assay: immunoSEQ multiplex PCR; the TCRdb copy retains only in-frame clones and omits some. The sample lists 95,000 to 150,000 clones; about 75% were seen once. Specimen: PBMCs. The chain carries TRBV6-1 and TRBJ2-7; possibly TRBD2 for D (5 bases). The TCR was taken from a man between 60 and 70 years old in good health and CMV-seropositive. CDR3 loop: CASSVAGLSYEQYF. CDR3 in DNA: TGTGCCAGCAGTGTGGCCGGACTCTCCTACGAGCAGTACTTC.